The next 32 T cell receptor beta chains were all read from a single sample in a study of shared clonotypes between healthy human individuals. Profiled with immunoSEQ multiplex PCR; TCRdb holds only in-frame clones, not every one. The sample lists about 490,000 clones, over 65% occurring once. The source material was PBMCs. The source of these receptors is a woman in her thirties or forties in good health. Some clones in this sample may be carry-over from other donors' samples.

This chain joins TRBV4-1 and TRBJ1-1, with 8 positions matching TRBD1. The junction had 12 bases not matched to a gene; V was cut back by 0 bases and J by 0 bases. The CDR3 is made up of 19 amino acids. The germline V gene encodes CDR1 MGHRA and CDR2 YSYEKL. CDR3 region: CASSQDWLQGARVNTEAFF. The CDR3, as DNA: TGCGCCAGCAGCCAAGATTGGTTGCAGGGGGCGAGGGTGAACACTGAAGCTTTCTTT.

In regard to this clone: The same CDR3 arises from other DNA sequences in this sample as well. The chain joins TRBV27 to TRBJ2-3; TRBD2 aligns across 8 bases. V gave up 2 bases and J gave up 4 bases; unmatched junction bases: 5. The CDR3 is 15 residues long. Germline V gives CDR1 MNHEY, CDR2 SMNVEV (reference sequence). The CDR3 here is CASSLLAGGADTQYF. CDR3 in DNA: TGTGCCAGCAGTTTACTCGCGGGGGGAGCAGATACGCAGTATTTT.

This chain links TRBV5-1 with TRBJ2-7, with D perhaps being TRBD1 or TRBD2 (5 bases each). The CDR3 contains 15 residues. The ends were cut back, 5 bases at V and 6 bases at J, with 21 bases in the middle. Germline CDR1 and CDR2: SGHRS and YFSETQ. DNA of the CDR3: TGCGCCAGCAGTTCCGGGACGTTAGATCGGGGCGAGCAGTACTTC. Residues: CASSSGTLDRGEQYF. Full variable domain (rest looked up from reference TRBV5-1 and TRBJ2-7): KAGVTQTPRYLIKTRGQQVTLSCSPISGHRSVSWYQQTPGQGLQFLFEYFSETQRNKGNFPGRFSGRQFSNSRSEMNVSTLELGDSALYLCASSSGTLDRGEQYFGPGTRLTVT.

A single count supports this clone. The chain combines TRBV15 with TRBJ2-1; 10 bases agree with TRBD2. This CDR3 has 16 amino acids. Germline lookup yields CDR1 LNHNV and CDR2 YYDKDF (reference sequence). The V and J ends lost 3 bases and 7 bases, in that order; junction bases with no gene match: 9. CDR3 protein: CATSSGEREGRNEQFF. In nucleotides, the CDR3 is TGTGCCACCAGCAGTGGAGAGCGGGAGGGCCGGAATGAGCAGTTCTTC. The full variable domain, rest sourced from reference TRBV15 and TRBJ2-1, is DAMVIQNPRYQVTQFGKPVTLSCSQTLNHNVMYWYQQKSSQAPKLLFHYYDKDFNNEADTPDNFQSRRPNTSFCFLDIRSPGLGDTAMYLCATSSGEREGRNEQFFGPGTRLTVL.

There are a few counts of this clone. The gene calls are TRBV2 and TRBJ2-1, with 9 bases identical to TRBD2. V gave up 2 bases and J gave up 6 bases; unmatched junction bases: 14. This CDR3 has 18 amino acids. Germline CDR1 SNHLY, CDR2 FYNNEI. CDR3 sequence reads: CASSECFTETSGCNEQFF. The CDR3 DNA reads TGTGCCAGCAGTGAATGTTTCACGGAGACTAGCGGATGCAATGAGCAGTTCTTC.

The chain carries TRBV10-3 and TRBJ2-7; 11 bases agree with TRBD2. Germline trimming cut 8 bases from V and 2 bases from J; bases unmatched to any gene: 2. The CDR3 has 13 amino acids. The V gene's germline CDR1 is ENHRY and CDR2 SYGVKD. The CDR3 DNA is TGTGCCATCTGGACTAGCGGGCCCTACGAGCAGTACTTC. Amino acids: CAIWTSGPYEQYF.

This chain joins TRBV14 and TRBJ2-1; 7 bases are shared with TRBD2. The CDR3 has 16 residues. V lost 2 bases and J lost 2; bases outside the gene matches: 6. Per the germline V gene, CDR1 is SGHDN and CDR2 is FVKESK. The CDR3: CASSQTGTIPYNEQFF. DNA of the CDR3: TGTGCCAGCAGCCAAACCGGGACTATCCCCTACAATGAGCAGTTCTTC.

The chain carries TRBV7-9 and TRBJ2-5; TRBD2 matches 7 bases. Germline-derived CDR1 and CDR2 are SEHNR and FQNEAQ (reference sequence). This CDR3 is built from 16 residues. Trimming removed 1 base from V and 4 bases from J; junction bases left unmatched: 9. The CDR3 DNA follows: TGTGCCAGCAGCTTAGTGTGGGAGGGTTTACGAGAGACCCAGTACTTC. Translation gives CASSLVWEGLRETQYF.

The table lists this clone with a count of one. The CDR3 DNA is TGTGCCAGCAGCTTAATGGGGAACTATGGCTACACCTTC. Translating it yields CASSLMGNYGYTF. The chain uses TRBV7-3 and TRBJ1-2, with no clear D. V dropped 1 base and J dropped 2 bases, with 5 bases sitting between them. The CDR3 sequence is 13 residues long. Germline loops: CDR1 SGHTA, CDR2 FQGTGA.

V is TRBV6-5 and J is TRBJ2-3; D not certain. There are 11 residues in the CDR3. Trimming stripped 4 bases from V and 4 bases from J, with 3 bases between. CDR1 MNHEY and CDR2 SVGAGI come from the germline V gene. The CDR3 sequence is CASSFADTQYF. DNA for the CDR3: TGTGCCAGCAGTTTCGCAGATACGCAGTATTTT.

This clone was observed at least ten times. This chain links TRBV7-9 with TRBJ1-2; weak D call: TRBD1 (5 bases). The V end was cut by 5 bases, the J end by 5 bases, with 9 bases between. The CDR3 length is 12 residues. Germline V gene data show CDR1 as SEHNR and CDR2 as FQNEAQ (reference sequence). The CDR3 reads CASSKTDYGYTF. The CDR3, as DNA: TGTGCCAGCAGCAAGACAGATTATGGCTACACCTTC.

A few counts support this clone. The chain links TRBV12-5 to TRBJ2-3; tentatively, D is TRBD2 (6 bases). Germline V gene sequence: CDR1 LGHNT, CDR2 FRNRAP. CDR3 size: 13 residues. Deletions cut 4 bases from V and 2 bases from J, with 7 bases between. The CDR3 bases are TGTGCTAGTGGTTCGGACTACACAGATACGCAGTATTTT. Residues: CASGSDYTDTQYF.

Note on this clone: A read error may be the cause here, since a much bigger clone is one base away. The gene calls are TRBV13 and TRBJ2-1; D is perhaps TRBD1 (5 bases). Trimming took off 0 bases at V and 5 bases at J, with 5 bases between the two ends. Per the germline V gene, CDR1 is PRHDT and CDR2 is FYEKMQ (reference sequence). There are 13 residues in the CDR3. For the CDR3, the DNA is TGTGCCAGCAGCTTAGGGGGGCACAATGAGCAGTTCTTC. Residues: CASSLGGHNEQFF.

The chain links TRBV2 to TRBJ2-5; 10 nucleotides match TRBD2. This CDR3 has 14 residues. Germline CDR1 SNHLY, CDR2 FYNNEI. The ends lost 3 bases at V and 5 bases at J; junction bases unmatched: 3. CDR3 sequence: CASSEGTSVETQYF. In nucleotides, the CDR3 is TGTGCCAGCAGTGAGGGGACTAGCGTTGAGACCCAGTACTTC.

V is TRBV9 and J is TRBJ2-2, with TRBD1 identical over 9 bases. The V gene's germline CDR1 is SGDLS and CDR2 YYNGEE. The length of the CDR3 is 14 residues. With 3 bases clipped from V and 11 bases from J, the junction kept 8 bases outside the gene matches. CDR3 protein: CASSAKPGQGELFF. In nucleotides, the CDR3 is TGTGCCAGCAGCGCGAAGCCGGGACAGGGTGAGCTGTTTTTT.

The chain recombines TRBV7-8 with TRBJ2-5, with 11 nucleotides matching TRBD2. CDR3 length: 15 residues. Germline assignment: CDR1 SGHVS and CDR2 FQNEAQ. Trimming at V came to 3 bases and at J to 9 bases, leaving 9 bases not matched to a gene. CDR3 sequence reads: CASSFPGLAESPQYF. DNA of the CDR3: TGTGCCAGCAGCTTCCCGGGACTAGCGGAGTCCCCCCAGTACTTC.

The chain combines TRBV28 with TRBJ1-2; D unclear. CDR1 and CDR2 (germline): MDHEN, SYDVKM. Trimming removed 6 bases from V and 7 bases from J, with 9 bases in between. The CDR3 length is 11 residues. The CDR3 is CASSLHFGYTF. As DNA, the CDR3 is TGTGCCAGCAGCCTTCATTTTGGCTACACCTTC.

In this sample, this clone turned up a few times. The V and J genes are TRBV5-4 and TRBJ2-5, with 7 positions matching TRBD2. The DNA end is more similar to TRBJ2-7, so the J call may be wrong. The CDR3 runs to 15 residues. Germline CDR1 SGHNT, CDR2 YYREEE (reference sequence). The CDR3 nucleotides are TGTGCCAGCAGCTTGGCCCGCGGGAGCATCCGCGAGCAGTACTTC. Protein product: CASSLARGSIREQYF.

The chain is built from TRBV7-9 and TRBJ2-7; no firm D call. The CDR3 runs 15 residues. The V gene lost 1 base and the J gene lost 2 bases, with 12 bases spanning the gap. CDR1 SEHNR and CDR2 FQNEAQ come from the germline V gene (reference sequence). Here the CDR3 DNA reads TGTGCCAGCAGCTTAGGTGTGGCCCAAACCTACGAGCAGTACTTC. This sequence encodes CASSLGVAQTYEQYF.

This clone was recorded once. CDR3 DNA sequence: TGCGCCAGCAGCTTGGGAGGACCGAACACTGAAGCTTTCTTT. Translating it yields CASSLGGPNTEAFF. This chain links TRBV5-1 with TRBJ1-1; D is unclear. The CDR3 is 14 amino acids. The V end was cut by 0 bases, the J end by 1 base, with 7 bases between. The V gene's germline CDR1 is SGHRS and CDR2 YFSETQ.

This chain uses TRBV4-1 with TRBJ1-2; unclear D gene. Trimming cost V 0 bases and J 0 bases, with 14 bases left between them. The CDR3 extends over 17 amino acids. Germline loops: CDR1 MGHRA, CDR2 YSYEKL. The CDR3 region has the DNA TGCGCCAGCAGCCAAGATCCCTCCTTGCCTCCTAACTATGGCTACACCTTC. This gives the protein CASSQDPSLPPNYGYTF.

The genes are TRBV5-1 and TRBJ1-2; D unresolved. The CDR3 is made up of 14 amino acids. With 0 bases removed from V and 5 bases from J, the gap between germline ends came to 11 bases. In germline, CDR1 is SGHRS, CDR2 YFSETQ. The CDR3 is CASSLAQDDYGYTF. The CDR3 nucleotides read TGCGCCAGCAGCTTGGCCCAGGACGATTATGGCTACACCTTC.

The chain uses TRBV5-1 and TRBJ2-1; 9 bases agree with TRBD2. The V gene end was trimmed by 4 bases and the J gene end by 5 bases; junction bases not matched to a gene: 4. The germline V gene has CDR1 SGHRS and CDR2 YFSETQ. The CDR3 contains 14 residues. The CDR3 loop reads CASSGGLANNEQFF. The CDR3 DNA sequence: TGCGCCAGCAGCGGAGGACTAGCGAACAATGAGCAGTTCTTC.

The chain links TRBV15 to TRBJ2-6; D gene uncertain. The CDR3 is 15 amino acids. The germline V and J ends were trimmed by 8 bases and 1 base, with 12 bases remaining between them. Germline loops: CDR1 LNHNV, CDR2 YYDKDF (reference sequence). The CDR3 DNA follows: TGTGCCACCTCGTTAAGCATTTCTGGGGCCAACGTCCTGACTTTC. Its protein is CATSLSISGANVLTF.

This clone was seen more than once but under ten times. The rearrangement uses TRBV13 and TRBJ2-4, with 8 bases fitting TRBD1. This CDR3 is built from 17 residues. V shed 5 bases and J 2 bases; nucleotides not matched to a gene: 11. Germline V lookup: CDR1 PRHDT, CDR2 FYEKMQ (reference sequence). The CDR3 spells CASSPVGRGRSKNIQYF. In DNA form, the CDR3 reads TGTGCCAGCAGCCCAGTCGGCAGGGGGCGGTCCAAAAACATTCAGTACTTC.

The J gene is TRBJ2-5, the V gene TRBV15; 8 bases map to TRBD2. Germline V CDR1 and CDR2: LNHNV, YYDKDF (reference sequence). CDR3 length: 15 residues. V dropped 1 base and J dropped 5; count of bases not matched to a gene: 6. The CDR3 loop reads CATSRATGGPETQYF. As DNA, the CDR3 is TGTGCCACCAGCAGAGCTACGGGAGGGCCGGAGACCCAGTACTTC.

This chain links TRBV19 with TRBJ2-6; D unresolved. The germline V gene encodes CDR1 LNHDA and CDR2 SQIVND (reference sequence). Trimming took 6 bases from V and 0 from J, leaving 12 bases between them. There are 16 residues in the CDR3. CDR3 bases: TGTGCCAGTAGCCCCAGTGTCGCCTCTGGGGCCAACGTCCTGACTTTC. Protein: CASSPSVASGANVLTF.

Comment on this clone: Other nucleotide sequences in the sample specify the same CDR3. This chain links TRBV9 with TRBJ2-5; 7 bases agree with TRBD2. This CDR3 is 15 amino acids long. Per germline, CDR1 SGDLS and CDR2 YYNGEE. J lost 2 bases, V lost 0 bases, and 4 bases had no gene match. The CDR3 region has the DNA TGTGCCAGCAGCGTAGTTCAGGGAGGGCAAGAGACCCAGTACTTC. This encodes CASSVVQGGQETQYF.

This clone was picked up a small number of times. In the same sample, other DNA sequences code for this CDR3. This rearrangement joins TRBV10-3 to TRBJ2-5; no clear D gene. V was trimmed by 3 bases and J by 2 bases, leaving 1 base between them. Germline-derived CDR1 and CDR2 are ENHRY and SYGVKD. There are 11 residues in the CDR3. The CDR3 is CAISEQETQYF. The CDR3 nucleotides read TGTGCCATCAGTGAACAAGAGACCCAGTACTTC.

Notes on this clone: Distinct nucleotide sequences in the sample also encode this CDR3. The V call is TRBV19, the J call TRBJ1-4; 9 nucleotides line up with TRBD1. This CDR3 has 15 amino acids. Losses at the gene ends were 4 bases for V and 8 bases for J; bases not matched to a gene: 8. The germline V gene has CDR1 LNHDA and CDR2 SQIVND (reference sequence). The CDR3 spells CASSTPGQGTEKLFF. Here the CDR3 DNA reads TGTGCCAGTAGTACTCCGGGACAGGGAACCGAAAAACTGTTTTTT.

This clone turned up a few times. The V and J genes are TRBV25-1 and TRBJ1-4, with 7 bases that match TRBD1. V was clipped by 5 bases and J by 1 base; unmatched bases: 1. The germline gives CDR1 MGHDK, CDR2 SYGVNS. The CDR3 contains 14 residues. This chain's CDR3 is CASSTGVTNEKLFF. CDR3 DNA: TGTGCCAGCAGTACAGGGGTAACTAATGAAAAACTGTTTTTT. The variable domain in full, completed from reference TRBV25-1 and TRBJ1-4, reads EADIYQTPRYLVIGTGKKITLECSQTMGHDKMYWYQQDPGMELHLIHYSYGVNSTEKGDLSSESTVSRIRTEHFPLTLESARPSHTSQYLCASSTGVTNEKLFFGSGTQLSVL.

The chain couples TRBV5-1 to TRBJ2-1, with D perhaps matching TRBD1 (5 bases). The CDR3 spans 12 residues. The V gene's germline CDR1 is SGHRS and CDR2 YFSETQ. V gave up 0 bases and J gave up 9 bases, with 7 bases separating them. CDR3 sequence (DNA): TGCGCCAGCAGCTTGGGGGGCATTGAGCAGTTCTTC. This gives the protein CASSLGGIEQFF. Full variable domain (rest looked up from reference TRBV5-1 and TRBJ2-1): KAGVTQTPRYLIKTRGQQVTLSCSPISGHRSVSWYQQTPGQGLQFLFEYFSETQRNKGNFPGRFSGRQFSNSRSEMNVSTLELGDSALYLCASSLGGIEQFFGPGTRLTVL.